A single sample gave rise to the 26 T cell receptor beta chains below, sequenced in a study of T cells after yellow fever vaccination (dated by TCRdb to between 2019 and 2020). The library came from 5' RACE. Sequenced on an Illumina HiSeq 2500. The public reads were quality trimmed at Q25 with fastp and then assembled into clones with MiXCR by TCRdb, keeping productive beta chains. Rows with a matching CDR3 protein are joined into one entry that keeps the most common DNA and genes. This sample comprises hundreds of thousands of distinct CDR3 sequences, about 8.7% of them detected only once. In total, the top ten clones hold more than 15% of the sample. This sample's treatment or condition label indicates: live attenuated yellow fever vaccine strain. The sequencing used PBMCs, collected on the day of the first yellow fever vaccination. The source of these receptors is a man in his late teens or twenties who received the YFV17D yellow fever vaccine.

The sample holds a few counts of this clonotype. The chain joins TRBV6-2 or TRBV6-3 to TRBJ2-1; D not certain. This CDR3 comprises 13 residues. CDR1 and CDR2 from the germline V gene are MNHEY and SVGEGT. V gave up 5 bases and J gave up 7 bases, with 12 bases separating them. CDR3 protein: CASSTALANEQFF. CDR3 nucleotide sequence: TGTGCCAGCAGTACGGCCCTTGCTAATGAGCAGTTCTTC.

This clonotype has a handful of counts. The chain links TRBV7-2 to TRBJ1-1; D might be TRBD1 (5 bases). CDR3 length: 15 residues. The V gene's germline CDR1 is SGHTA and CDR2 FQGNSA. Trimming stripped 1 base from V and 2 bases from J, with 11 bases between. The DNA of the CDR3 is TGTGCCAGCAGCTTAGATGGGGCCCTTAACACTGAAGCTTTCTTT. Its translation: CASSLDGALNTEAFF.

This clonotype was seen ten or more times. The chain combines TRBV29-1 with TRBJ1-1, with D possibly being TRBD1 (5 bases). The ends were cut back, 6 bases at V and 1 base at J, with 12 bases in the middle. CDR1 and CDR2 from the germline V gene are SQVTM and ANQGSEA. The CDR3 totals 13 residues. CDR3 loop: CSVNKQENTEAFF. The CDR3 DNA follows: TGCAGCGTGAATAAACAGGAGAACACTGAAGCTTTCTTT.

This clonotype was seen repeatedly, ten times or more. This chain uses TRBV12-3 or TRBV12-4 with TRBJ2-1; 7 bases are shared with TRBD2. The CDR3 contains 16 residues. The ends lost 3 bases at V and 7 bases at J; junction bases unmatched: 12. The CDR3 DNA reads TGTGCCAGCAGTTTGGCGGGGGAGATGGTGTTGAATGAGCAGTTCTTC. Encoded protein: CASSLAGEMVLNEQFF.

This clonotype was seen many times. The chain recombines TRBV6-1 with TRBJ1-2; a weak D match, TRBD1 (5 bases). Germline CDR1 and CDR2: MNHNS and SASEGT. This CDR3 has 13 residues. V was clipped by 5 bases and J by 2 bases, with 9 bases between them. The CDR3 loop is CASSLDSNYGYTF. Written as DNA, the CDR3 is TGTGCCAGCAGTCTAGACAGCAACTATGGCTACACCTTC.

This clonotype was recorded a few times. The gene calls are TRBV5-6 and TRBJ1-2; TRBD1 might be the D (5 bases). The germline V and J ends were trimmed by 6 bases and 6 bases, with 27 bases remaining between them. Germline V CDR1 and CDR2: SGHDT, YYEEEE. The CDR3 is made up of 17 amino acids. CDR3 bases: TGTGCCAGCACTCCTTTTCGTCGGGACCTAGGTAGAGATGGCTACACCTTC. This gives the protein CASTPFRRDLGRDGYTF.

The chain recombines TRBV6-1 with TRBJ1-6; D gene uncertain. Germline lookup yields CDR1 MNHNS and CDR2 SASEGT. Trimming took 10 bases from V and 0 from J, leaving 13 bases between them. The length of the CDR3 is 15 residues. In DNA, the CDR3 is TGTGCCACCAAGGAAGCGAGCTCCTATAATTCACCCCTCCACTTT. This encodes CATKEASSYNSPLHF.

This clonotype was seen at least ten times. V and J are TRBV5-1 and TRBJ2-3; 10 nucleotides line up with TRBD2. Germline assignment: CDR1 SGHRS and CDR2 YFSETQ. The trim removed 4 bases at V and 2 bases at J, leaving 4 bases unmatched. The CDR3 loop spans 15 amino acids. For the CDR3, the DNA is TGCGCCAGCAGCGGGACTAGCGCGTACACAGATACGCAGTATTTT. Translation gives CASSGTSAYTDTQYF.

The gene calls are TRBV9 and TRBJ2-3, with TRBD2 matching 8 bases. The ends lost 4 bases at V and 2 bases at J; junction bases unmatched: 6. The CDR3 is 15 amino acids. The V gene's germline CDR1 is SGDLS and CDR2 YYNGEE. CDR3 nucleotides: TGTGCCAGCAGCAAGACTAGCGAAAACACAGATACGCAGTATTTT. It specifies CASSKTSENTDTQYF.

This chain joins TRBV28 and TRBJ2-5; 8 nucleotides line up with TRBD2. Per germline, CDR1 MDHEN and CDR2 SYDVKM. The V and J ends lost 10 bases and 0 bases, in that order; junction bases with no gene match: 7. The CDR3 is made up of 14 amino acids. The CDR3 reads CATGGKLYQETQYF. CDR3 sequence (DNA): TGTGCCACGGGGGGGAAGTTGTACCAAGAGACCCAGTACTTC.

This clonotype was observed at least ten times. This sequence joins TRBV6-1 and TRBJ2-5, with 12 bases that match TRBD2. This CDR3 is 16 amino acids long. The germline gives CDR1 MNHNS, CDR2 SASEGT. J gave up 4 bases and V 8 bases, and 11 bases lay outside the gene matches. CDR3 in amino acids: CASPPSGGAQSETQYF. In nucleotides, the CDR3 is TGTGCCAGCCCCCCTAGCGGGGGGGCGCAATCAGAGACCCAGTACTTC.

The rearrangement joins TRBV27 to TRBJ2-1; D possibly uses TRBD1 or TRBD2 (5 bases each). CDR1 and CDR2 from the germline V gene are MNHEY and SMNVEV (reference sequence). The CDR3 totals 18 residues. The CDR3 sequence is CTLSLGTRLRTAYNEQFF. The CDR3 coding sequence is TGTACCCTCAGTTTAGGGACCAGACTGAGAACGGCCTACAATGAGCAGTTCTTC.

Here the CDR3 reads CSVEESDRPTDEQFF. CDR3 DNA sequence: TGCAGCGTTGAAGAATCCGACAGGCCTACGGATGAGCAGTTCTTC. This chain links TRBV29-1 with TRBJ2-1, with D perhaps TRBD1 (6 bases). Germline CDR1 and CDR2: SQVTM and ANQGSEA. This CDR3 is 15 amino acids long. Trimming removed 0 bases from V and 8 bases from J, with 17 bases in between.

Only a few counts were recorded for this clonotype. The chain combines TRBV7-2 with TRBJ2-1, with a weak D call TRBD2 (6 bases). The germline V and J ends were trimmed by 1 base and 4 bases, with 14 bases remaining between them. There are 16 residues in the CDR3. CDR1 SGHTA and CDR2 FQGNSA come from the germline V gene. CDR3 sequence: CASSLVYGGGYNEQFF. The DNA for the CDR3 is TGTGCCAGCAGCTTAGTTTACGGGGGAGGTTACAATGAGCAGTTCTTC. Together with reference TRBV7-2 and TRBJ2-1, the CDR3 gives the full variable domain: GAGVSQSPSNKVTEKGKDVELRCDPISGHTALYWYRQSLGQGLEFLIYFQGNSAPDKSGLPSDRFSAERTGGSVSTLTIQRTQQEDSAVYLCASSLVYGGGYNEQFFGPGTRLTVL.

This clonotype was counted only a few times. This chain's CDR3 is CSATNTADGELFF. CDR3 bases: TGCAGTGCTACCAATACCGCCGACGGGGAGCTGTTTTTT. This chain uses TRBV20-1 with TRBJ2-2; D is unresolved. V lost 4 bases, J lost 7 bases, and 13 bases lay in between. This CDR3 comprises 13 residues. Germline V gene lookup returns CDR1 DFQATT and CDR2 SNEGSKA (reference sequence).

This clonotype has just a few counts. The J gene is TRBJ1-5, the V gene TRBV27; 9 positions match TRBD1. Per the germline V gene, CDR1 is MNHEY and CDR2 is SMNVEV (reference sequence). With 5 bases clipped from V and 10 bases from J, the junction kept 15 bases outside the gene matches. CDR3 length equals 16 residues. CDR3 region: CASSAILTGGTQPQHF. The CDR3 DNA sequence: TGTGCCAGCAGTGCAATACTGACAGGGGGAACCCAACCCCAGCATTTT.

This clonotype was detected only a few times. The genes are TRBV29-1 and TRBJ2-1, with D uncertain. The ends were cut back, 3 bases at V and 4 bases at J, with 13 bases in the middle. This CDR3 spans 14 amino acids. The germline V gene encodes CDR1 SQVTM and CDR2 ANQGSEA. CDR3 region: CSVDSGTEYNEQFF. Written as DNA, the CDR3 is TGCAGCGTTGACTCCGGAACAGAGTACAATGAGCAGTTCTTC.

This clonotype has a handful of counts. The V and J genes are TRBV5-1 and TRBJ2-2; tentatively, D is TRBD1 or TRBD2 (5 bases each). Looked up from germline, CDR1 is SGHRS and CDR2 is YFSETQ. CDR3 length: 13 residues. V shed 2 bases and J shed 10 bases, with 12 bases lying between them. CDR3 in amino acids: CASSLIPGPELFF. CDR3 sequence (DNA): TGCGCCAGCAGCTTAATACCGGGACCGGAGCTGTTTTTT. The whole variable domain, remainder taken from reference TRBV5-1 and TRBJ2-2, is KAGVTQTPRYLIKTRGQQVTLSCSPISGHRSVSWYQQTPGQGLQFLFEYFSETQRNKGNFPGRFSGRQFSNSRSEMNVSTLELGDSALYLCASSLIPGPELFFGEGSRLTVL.

This clonotype was counted many times. V gene TRBV20-1 combines with J gene TRBJ1-2, with a tentative D call TRBD1 (5 bases). CDR1 is DFQATT, CDR2 SNEGSKA, per germline (reference sequence). The V gene lost 3 bases and the J gene lost 2 bases, with 10 bases spanning the gap. This CDR3 comprises 13 residues. The chain's CDR3 is CSASPGLNYGYTF. CDR3 DNA sequence: TGCAGTGCTAGCCCGGGACTAAACTATGGCTACACCTTC.

The CDR3 loop reads CASSSTTGGTGNTIYF. The CDR3 bases are TGTGCCAGCAGCTCGACAACAGGCGGAACTGGAAACACCATATATTTT. The gene calls are TRBV7-9 and TRBJ1-3; maybe TRBD1 (5 bases). V lost 4 bases and J lost 2, with 15 bases in between. This CDR3 region has 16 residues. CDR1 is SEHNR and CDR2 is FQNEAQ in the germline V gene (reference sequence). The variable domain in full, with the rest retrieved from reference TRBV7-9 and TRBJ1-3, is DTGVSQNPRHKITKRGQNVTFRCDPISEHNRLYWYRQTLGQGPEFLTYFQNEAQLEKSRLLSDRFSAERPKGSFSTLEIQRTEQGDSAMYLCASSSTTGGTGNTIYFGEGSWLTVV.

This sequence joins TRBV12-3 or TRBV12-4 and TRBJ1-2; perhaps TRBD1 as D (6 bases). This CDR3 comprises 15 residues. Trimming pared 5 bases from V and 8 bases from J, leaving 21 bases between. The CDR3 loop reads CASSERNRVVNGYTF. The CDR3 DNA sequence: TGTGCCAGCAGTGAGAGAAACAGGGTTGTAAACGGCTACACCTTC.

V and J are TRBV7-9 and TRBJ2-7; D is perhaps TRBD2 (5 bases). This CDR3 contains 16 residues. The germline V and J ends were trimmed by 5 bases and 0 bases, with 17 bases remaining between them. The germline V gene has CDR1 SEHNR and CDR2 FQNEAQ (reference sequence). CDR3 sequence reads: CASSPRDADISYEQYF. The CDR3 nucleotides are TGTGCCAGCAGCCCCCGGGATGCAGACATCTCCTACGAGCAGTACTTC.

J is TRBJ2-1 and V is TRBV20-1, with TRBD2 identical over 9 bases. The CDR3 sequence is 14 residues long. Germline-derived CDR1 and CDR2 are DFQATT and SNEGSKA (reference sequence). After removal of 6 bases from V and 3 bases from J, the junction contained 6 bases not matched to a gene. The CDR3: CSAGGLAGYNEQFF. The CDR3 bases are TGCAGTGCCGGGGGACTAGCCGGCTACAATGAGCAGTTCTTC.

This clonotype was counted ten times or more. V is TRBV29-1 and J is TRBJ2-5; D may match TRBD1 or TRBD2 (6 bases each). The V end lost 6 bases, the J end lost 3 bases, and 11 bases lay between the germline ends. Germline CDR1 SQVTM, CDR2 ANQGSEA. This CDR3 has 12 residues. CDR3 amino acids: CSVGGREETQYF. CDR3 nucleotide sequence: TGCAGCGTGGGGGGCAGGGAAGAGACCCAGTACTTC.

This clonotype was counted between two and nine times. The chain carries TRBV7-3 and TRBJ2-5, with D uncertain. This CDR3 has 14 amino acids. Germline CDR1 SGHTA, CDR2 FQGTGA. The ends were cut back, 5 bases at V and 5 bases at J, with 15 bases in the middle. In DNA form, the CDR3 reads TGTGCCAGCAGCCTAGGTGGCACACGCGAGACCCAGTACTTC. This codes for CASSLGGTRETQYF.

This clonotype has more than one count but fewer than ten. The chain recombines TRBV19 with TRBJ2-1; TRBD1 matches 12 bases. J lost 7 bases, V lost 9 bases, and 4 bases had no gene match. Looked up from germline, CDR1 is LNHDA and CDR2 is SQIVND (reference sequence). The CDR3 consists of 13 residues. The CDR3 coding sequence is TGTGCCAGAGGGACAGGGGGCCCGAATGAGCAGTTCTTC. Translation gives CARGTGGPNEQFF.